Listed here are 20 T cell receptor beta chains from one sample, sequenced in a study of blood T cell repertoires in COVID-19. Clones were sequenced by immunoSEQ multiplex PCR, and TCRdb holds only the in-frame ones, with some missing. Of tens of thousands of clones listed, roughly 85% were seen once; the top ten hold 5.1%. The sequencing sample was made of peripheral blood. The source of these receptors is a human donor in a cohort sampled during active COVID-19.

This chain uses TRBV5-1 with TRBJ2-5; 7 bases agree with TRBD1. Germline-derived CDR1 and CDR2 are SGHRS and YFSETQ. This CDR3 contains 14 residues. Trimming took 0 bases from V and 5 from J; bases not matched to a gene: 4. DNA for the CDR3: TGCGCCAGCAGCTTGGATGGCAGGGGGGAGACCCAGTACTTC. Translated, it gives CASSLDGRGETQYF. Full variable domain (outside the CDR3, taken from reference TRBV5-1 and TRBJ2-5): KAGVTQTPRYLIKTRGQQVTLSCSPISGHRSVSWYQQTPGQGLQFLFEYFSETQRNKGNFPGRFSGRQFSNSRSEMNVSTLELGDSALYLCASSLDGRGETQYFGPGTRLLVL.

This chain joins TRBV7-9 and TRBJ2-4; perhaps TRBD1 as D (5 bases). The V gene lost 2 bases and the J gene lost 3 bases, with 11 bases spanning the gap. The CDR3 extends over 15 amino acids. Germline V lookup: CDR1 SEHNR, CDR2 FQNEAQ (reference sequence). CDR3 nucleotides: TGTGCCAGCAGCTTAAGGGGCGGCGGCAAAAACATTCAGTACTTC. It yields the protein CASSLRGGGKNIQYF. The whole variable domain, filled in from reference TRBV7-9 and TRBJ2-4, reads DTGVSQNPRHKITKRGQNVTFRCDPISEHNRLYWYRQTLGQGPEFLTYFQNEAQLEKSRLLSDRFSAERPKGSFSTLEIQRTEQGDSAMYLCASSLRGGGKNIQYFGAGTRLSVL.

This chain joins TRBV7-3 and TRBJ2-3; D may be TRBD1 (5 bases). The germline CDR1 and CDR2 sequences are SGHTA and FQGTGA. Trimming removed 1 base at V and 3 bases at J, with 8 bases between. The CDR3 loop spans 14 amino acids. The CDR3 loop reads CASSLNAGTDTQYF. As DNA, the CDR3 is TGTGCCAGCAGCTTAAACGCAGGGACAGATACGCAGTATTTT.

The chain carries TRBV7-2 and TRBJ2-7, with 7 bases aligning to TRBD1. This CDR3 region has 17 residues. CDR1 is SGHTA and CDR2 is FQGNSA in the germline V gene. With V trimmed by 5 bases and J by 2 bases, 15 bases remained unmatched. The CDR3 loop is CASSPFPGTEIPYEQYF. The CDR3 DNA sequence: TGTGCCAGCAGCCCTTTTCCCGGGACAGAAATTCCCTACGAGCAGTACTTC.

The genes are TRBV11-3 and TRBJ2-7, with D maybe TRBD1 (5 bases). There are 13 residues in the CDR3. The V gene's germline CDR1 is SGHNT and CDR2 YENEEA. Trimming cost V 4 bases and J 3 bases, with 10 bases left between them. CDR3 bases: TGTGCCAGCAGCTCAGGACACGTCTACGAGCAGTACTTC. Translation gives CASSSGHVYEQYF.

The chain has TRBV5-5 and TRBJ1-4; no firm D call. Germline CDR1 SGHKS, CDR2 YYEKEE (reference sequence). The CDR3 sequence is 15 residues long. Between the trimmed V and J ends, which lost 2 bases and 0 bases, there was a span of 8 bases. CDR3 residues: CASSFGRSTNEKLFF. The CDR3 nucleotides are TGTGCCAGCAGCTTTGGCAGATCAACTAATGAAAAACTGTTTTTT.

This clone was seen a few times. The gene calls are TRBV19 and TRBJ1-3, with TRBD1 identical over 7 bases. Germline V CDR1 and CDR2: LNHDA, SQIVND (reference sequence). This CDR3 is built from 13 residues. V lost 4 bases and J lost 4; bases outside the gene matches: 1. The CDR3 is CASSTGQGNTIYF. The CDR3 region has the DNA TGTGCCAGTAGTACGGGACAGGGAAACACCATATATTTT.

The CDR3 nucleotides are TGTGCCAGCACCTTTAATAGCAATCAGCCCCAGCATTTT. Translated: CASTFNSNQPQHF. V usage is TRBV12-3 or TRBV12-4 and J usage is TRBJ1-5; D uncertain. The length of the CDR3 is 13 residues. The V and J ends lost 7 bases and 0 bases respectively, with 7 bases between them.

V is TRBV4-3 and J is TRBJ2-4, with TRBD2 as a possible D gene (7 bases). In germline, CDR1 is LGHNA, CDR2 YSLEER. V was cut by 0 bases and J by 9 bases, with 12 bases left in between. The CDR3 runs to 14 residues. The CDR3 nucleotides are TGCGCCAGCAGCCAAGATAGGGGAGGGGGCATTCAGTACTTC. Translated: CASSQDRGGGIQYF.

The chain employs TRBV6-5 and TRBJ2-7, with 7 positions matching TRBD1. Losses at the gene ends were 11 bases for V and 11 bases for J; bases not matched to a gene: 21. The CDR3 is 14 residues long. Per germline, CDR1 MNHEY and CDR2 SVGAGI. CDR3 in DNA: TGTGCCGGCCGCCACCGGACAGGACATCCCCTCGAGTACTTC. Its protein product is CAGRHRTGHPLEYF.

V usage is TRBV5-6 and J usage is TRBJ2-1, with 12 bases identical to TRBD2. J lost 7 bases, V lost 2 bases, and 10 bases had no gene match. This CDR3 contains 17 residues. The germline V gene has CDR1 SGHDT and CDR2 YYEEEE. This chain's CDR3 is CASSFPMTSGSWNEQFF. DNA of the CDR3: TGTGCCAGCAGCTTTCCTATGACTAGCGGGAGCTGGAATGAGCAGTTCTTC.

Of note for this clone: The junction shows a germline mismatch at one end, possibly a read error. The V and J genes are TRBV5-4 and TRBJ2-2; possible D gene TRBD2, 5 bases. In germline, CDR1 is SGHNT, CDR2 YYREEE (reference sequence). The CDR3 length is 14 residues. The CDR3, as DNA: TGTGCCAGCAGTTTGGCGGGTCCCCCCGGGGAGCTGTTTTTT. Translation: CASSLAGPPGELFF.

The CDR3 loop is CASSPDRGQGYTF. CDR3 DNA: TGTGCCAGCAGTCCCGACAGGGGGCAAGGCTACACCTTC. The gene calls are TRBV6-6 and TRBJ1-2; 10 positions agree with TRBD1. The germline V gene encodes CDR1 MNHNY and CDR2 SVGAGI (reference sequence). V was pared by 5 bases and J by 8 bases, with 5 bases of the junction left unmatched. The CDR3 extends over 13 amino acids.

The chain uses TRBV4-2 and TRBJ2-5; 10 bases align to TRBD2. V was pared by 3 bases and J by 2 bases, with 9 bases of the junction left unmatched. The CDR3 has 17 residues. Germline V CDR1 and CDR2: LGHNA, YNFKEQ. CDR3 amino acids: CASSHEGLAALQETQYF. In nucleotides, the CDR3 is TGTGCCAGCAGCCACGAAGGACTAGCGGCCCTTCAAGAGACCCAGTACTTC.

V is TRBV9 and J is TRBJ1-6; a possible D gene is TRBD1 (6 bases). The CDR3 has 15 residues. From germline, CDR1 is SGDLS and CDR2 YYNGEE. Trimming pared 4 bases from V and 7 bases from J, leaving 15 bases between. CDR3 amino acids: CASSPGTSMNSPLHF. The DNA of the CDR3 is TGTGCCAGCAGCCCTGGGACATCTATGAATTCACCCCTCCACTTT.

J is TRBJ2-3 and V is TRBV5-1; TRBD1 matches 7 bases. The V and J ends lost 4 bases and 1 base, in that order; junction bases with no gene match: 9. This CDR3 contains 16 residues. From germline, CDR1 is SGHRS and CDR2 YFSETQ. The chain's CDR3 is CASSPQGVIRTDTQYF. In DNA, the CDR3 is TGCGCCAGCAGCCCTCAGGGGGTCATCCGCACAGATACGCAGTATTTT.

This clone has only one observation. The chain uses TRBV11-3 and TRBJ2-5; D is ambiguous. The ends were cut back, 1 base at V and 3 bases at J, with 6 bases in the middle. The CDR3 length is 13 residues. The germline CDR1 and CDR2 sequences are SGHNT and YENEEA. The CDR3 here is CASSLGQEETQYF. The CDR3 nucleotides are TGTGCCAGCAGCTTAGGCCAGGAAGAGACCCAGTACTTC.

V gene TRBV4-2 combines with J gene TRBJ2-3; D is ambiguous. The CDR3 has 13 amino acids. CDR1 LGHNA and CDR2 YNFKEQ come from the germline V gene. The V gene lost 1 base and the J gene lost 3 bases, with 5 bases spanning the gap. DNA of the CDR3: TGTGCCAGCAGCCAAGCGGTAACAGATACGCAGTATTTT. Translating gives CASSQAVTDTQYF.

The chain has TRBV28 and TRBJ1-6, with a tentative D call TRBD1 (5 bases). V lost 6 bases, J lost 0 bases, and 9 bases lay in between. The CDR3 runs to 15 residues. Germline CDR1 MDHEN, CDR2 SYDVKM. CDR3 in DNA: TGTGCCAGCAGCGGGGGAAGCTCCTATAATTCACCCCTCCACTTT. The encoded protein is CASSGGSSYNSPLHF.

This clone was observed once. The chain carries TRBV9 and TRBJ2-7, with 7 bases aligning to TRBD1. With 0 bases clipped from V and 2 bases from J, the junction kept 8 bases outside the gene matches. CDR1 SGDLS and CDR2 YYNGEE come from the germline V gene. The CDR3 contains 16 residues. The CDR3 coding sequence is TGTGCCAGCAGCGTAGGCGCCAGACAGGGTGCCTACGAGCAGTACTTC. Its translation is CASSVGARQGAYEQYF.